This passage covers 29 T cell receptor beta chains from one sample sequenced in a study of regulatory T cells in long-lasting Graves disease. Noted time point: persistent/refractory GD, antithyroid drugs over 5 years with positive TRAb. Generation of the TCR library employed RNA extracted from PBMCs. Arm-PCR with iRepertoire HTBI primers amplified the CDR3 regions for these TCR beta libraries. MiXCR, run by TCRdb on the multiplex PCR reads, gives a single entry per CDR3 protein. The sample records fewer than 400,000 distinct CDR3 sequences, roughly a fifth being singletons. This material consisted of peripheral blood mononuclear cells (PBMCs), taken when the disease was refractory, from a patient treated with antithyroid drugs. These receptor sequences come from a female donor with Graves disease.

This clonotype was found many times. The V and J genes are TRBV18 and TRBJ2-4, with 7 bases lining up with TRBD1. The V gene end was trimmed by 6 bases and the J gene end by 6 bases; junction bases not matched to a gene: 8. Germline V gene lookup returns CDR1 KGHSH and CDR2 LQKENI. This CDR3 comprises 14 residues. The CDR3 coding sequence is TGTGCCAGCTCCCCCGGGACAGCGTCAAACATTCAGTACTTC. Protein product: CASSPGTASNIQYF.

The sample holds many counts of this clonotype. This chain links TRBV7-9 with TRBJ1-2; the match to TRBD1 covers 9 bases. Germline V lookup: CDR1 SEHNR, CDR2 FQNEAQ (reference sequence). The CDR3 runs 14 residues. V lost 5 bases to trimming and J lost 3 bases; unmatched junction nucleotides: 4. CDR3 protein: CASSRDRVDYGYTF. CDR3 DNA sequence: TGTGCCAGCAGCCGGGACAGGGTGGACTATGGCTACACCTTC.

There are a few counts of this clonotype. Possible read error: a much larger clone is one base away. The chain is built from TRBV12-3 or TRBV12-4 and TRBJ1-4; D is possibly TRBD1 (5 bases). This CDR3 comprises 12 residues. V lost 5 bases and J 6 bases, leaving 7 bases between the germline ends. CDR3: CASSRGDEKLFF. The CDR3, as DNA: TGTGCCAGCAGTAGAGGGGATGAAAAACTGTTTTTT.

This clonotype came up many times. The rearrangement links TRBV12-3 or TRBV12-4 to TRBJ1-2; 7 bases map to TRBD1. Trimming cost V 4 bases and J 7 bases; bases outside gene matches: 12. The CDR3 is made up of 15 amino acids. The CDR3 coding sequence is TGTGCCAGCAGTTCACCGGGACAGACGGTTTCTGGCTACACCTTC. Its protein is CASSSPGQTVSGYTF.

This clonotype was counted at least ten times. The rearrangement links TRBV29-1 to TRBJ2-7; D is unresolved. CDR1 is SQVTM, CDR2 ANQGSEA, per germline. There are 11 residues in the CDR3. V was trimmed by 8 bases and J by 2 bases, leaving 10 bases between them. CDR3 DNA: TGCAGCTTTCATTCGACCTACGAGCAGTACTTC. This encodes CSFHSTYEQYF.

The sample holds a few counts of this clonotype. The J gene is TRBJ1-4, the V gene TRBV12-3 or TRBV12-4; D unclear. The CDR3 extends over 14 amino acids. The ends were cut back, 3 bases at V and 7 bases at J, with 12 bases in the middle. For the CDR3, the DNA is TGTGCCAGCAGTTTCAGGAAAGGGAGTGAAAAACTGTTTTTT. Its protein is CASSFRKGSEKLFF.

This clonotype was found many times. Because the CDR3's place on the DNA is in doubt, the DNA is left out and the CDR3 is given as listed by TCRdb. V gene TRBV12-3 or TRBV12-4 combines with J gene TRBJ2-2. The CDR3 spans 14 residues, counting both ends. The chain's CDR3 is CASSFQVSTGELFF.

This clonotype was seen repeatedly, ten times or more. The DNA for the CDR3 is TGTGCCAGCAGTATGACAAAATACGAGCAGTACTTC. It codes for CASSMTKYEQYF. This chain joins TRBV28 and TRBJ2-7; no reliable D call. Trimming removed 5 bases from V and 4 bases from J, with 9 bases in between. The CDR3 consists of 12 residues. CDR1 and CDR2 from the germline V gene are MDHEN and SYDVKM. Full variable domain (missing parts from reference TRBV28 and TRBJ2-7): DVKVTQSSRYLVKRTGEKVFLECVQDMDHENMFWYRQDPGLGLRLIYFSYDVKMKEKGDIPEGYSVSREKKERFSLILESASTNQTSMYLCASSMTKYEQYFGPGTRLTVT.

The chain combines TRBV10-3 with TRBJ1-6, with D hard to call. Germline CDR1 ENHRY, CDR2 SYGVKD. The CDR3 sequence is 14 residues long. V lost 3 bases to trimming and J lost 7 bases, with 10 bases between them. In nucleotides, the CDR3 is TGTGCCATCAGTGAAAAAGGGATCAATTCACCCCTCCACTTT. Its translation: CAISEKGINSPLHF.

This clonotype was picked up many times. This chain connects TRBV28 to TRBJ2-5; 12 nucleotides agree with TRBD1. The junction had 7 bases not matched to a gene; V was cut back by 5 bases and J by 6 bases. Germline V CDR1 and CDR2: MDHEN, SYDVKM. This CDR3 has 15 residues. The CDR3 region has the DNA TGTGCCAGCAGTCGGGACAGGGGGCTTTTGAAGACCCAGTACTTC. Amino acids: CASSRDRGLLKTQYF.

This clonotype was recorded at least ten times. Written as DNA, the CDR3 is TGTGCCAGCAGCCAAGAAGCCGCCGGGTTTTATGGCTACACCTTC. Encoded protein: CASSQEAAGFYGYTF. The chain links TRBV3-1 to TRBJ1-2; no clear D. This CDR3 has 15 residues. Trimming took off 0 bases at V and 5 bases at J, with 13 bases between the two ends. Germline V CDR1 and CDR2: LGHDT, YNNKEL (reference sequence).

This clonotype was counted ten times or more. This chain joins TRBV2 and TRBJ1-2, with TRBD1 identical over 7 bases. This CDR3 is 12 amino acids long. Germline V gene lookup returns CDR1 SNHLY and CDR2 FYNNEI. After removal of 4 bases from V and 8 bases from J, the junction contained 4 bases not matched to a gene. CDR3 coding DNA: TGTGCCAGCAGTGGCAGGGGGAGCGGCTACACCTTC. This encodes CASSGRGSGYTF.

This clonotype was picked up a small number of times. This chain joins TRBV20-1 and TRBJ1-2; possible D gene TRBD1, 5 bases. Trimming pared 4 bases from V and 2 bases from J, leaving 14 bases between. The germline CDR1 and CDR2 sequences are DFQATT and SNEGSKA (reference sequence). The CDR3 has 14 residues. The CDR3 sequence: CSAMIEGFNYGYTF. The CDR3 bases are TGCAGTGCTATGATAGAGGGGTTCAACTATGGCTACACCTTC.

The genes are TRBV7-9 and TRBJ2-7; TRBD1 aligns across 9 bases. Trimming took 5 bases from V and 2 from J; bases not matched to a gene: 10. Germline V CDR1 and CDR2: SEHNR, FQNEAQ (reference sequence). There are 16 residues in the CDR3. The CDR3 DNA sequence: TGTGCCAGCAGCCCCCCCGAGACAGGGGGGACCTACGAGCAGTACTTC. Translation: CASSPPETGGTYEQYF.

This clonotype has a count of ten or more. The chain combines TRBV6-5 with TRBJ2-5, with D uncertain. This CDR3 has 12 amino acids. V gave up 0 bases and J gave up 8 bases, with 7 bases separating them. The V gene's germline CDR1 is MNHEY and CDR2 SVGAGI. The chain's CDR3 is CASSYSLGTQYF. In DNA form, the CDR3 reads TGTGCCAGCAGTTACTCTCTCGGAACCCAGTACTTC.

As regards this clonotype: This may be a read error: a much more frequent sequence differs by one nucleotide. The V call is TRBV6-9, the J call TRBJ2-7, with 8 positions matching TRBD1. Germline CDR1 MNHGY, CDR2 SVAAGI. This CDR3 has 15 amino acids. CDR3 in amino acids: CASGYSGTGPYEQYF. CDR3 in DNA: TGTGCCAGCGGTTACTCAGGGACAGGACCCTACGAGCAGTACTTC.

This clonotype was seen at least ten times. The chain has TRBV27 and TRBJ2-5, with no clear D. Germline V gives CDR1 MNHEY, CDR2 SMNVEV (reference sequence). The CDR3 spans 13 residues. V lost 5 bases to trimming and J lost 5 bases, with 12 bases between them. CDR3 in amino acids: CASSLLIGETQYF. The CDR3 DNA reads TGTGCCAGCAGTCTTTTAATTGGGGAGACCCAGTACTTC.

This clonotype was picked up a small number of times. The V call is TRBV30, the J call TRBJ2-1; D gene ambiguous. Germline CDR1 and CDR2: GTSNPN and SVGIG (reference sequence). There are 14 residues in the CDR3. V gave up 1 base and J gave up 1 base, with 8 bases separating them. The CDR3 sequence: CAWSESVSYNEQFF. As DNA, the CDR3 is TGTGCCTGGAGTGAAAGCGTATCCTACAATGAGCAGTTCTTC.

Many counts were recorded for this clonotype. The chain uses TRBV6-1 and TRBJ1-5, with D unresolved. The CDR3 runs to 15 residues. Germline assignment: CDR1 MNHNS and CDR2 SASEGT. V lost 6 bases, J lost 2 bases, and 14 bases lay in between. The CDR3 spells CASSSFSRGNQPQHF. CDR3 bases: TGTGCCAGCAGCTCCTTCTCGCGGGGCAATCAGCCCCAGCATTTT.

At least ten counts were recorded for this clonotype. The V call is TRBV3-1, the J call TRBJ2-5; the D gene is possibly TRBD2 (5 bases). The CDR3 is 13 amino acids. CDR1 and CDR2 (germline): LGHDT, YNNKEL (reference sequence). Trimming shortened V by 3 bases and J by 6 bases, and 11 bases separated the two germline ends. CDR3 loop: CASSQHTRQTQYF. CDR3 DNA sequence: TGTGCCAGCAGCCAGCACACTAGGCAGACCCAGTACTTC.

The V gene is TRBV3-1, the J gene TRBJ1-1, with 8 bases aligning to TRBD1. J was trimmed by 5 bases and V by 5 bases; bases with no gene match: 10. The germline CDR1 and CDR2 sequences are LGHDT and YNNKEL (reference sequence). The CDR3 runs to 15 residues. For the CDR3, the DNA is TGTGCCAGCAGCTTAAACAGGGGGGATAGAACTGAAGCTTTCTTT. Its protein is CASSLNRGDRTEAFF.

The rearrangement uses TRBV7-9 and TRBJ1-6; the D gene is possibly TRBD1 (5 bases). V was clipped by 1 base and J by 9 bases, with 13 bases between them. Germline V gene data show CDR1 as SEHNR and CDR2 as FQNEAQ (reference sequence). The CDR3 length is 15 residues. CDR3 protein: CASSLGTPLVSPLHF. The DNA for the CDR3 is TGTGCCAGCAGCTTAGGGACACCGCTAGTTTCACCCCTCCACTTT.

Only a few counts were recorded for this clonotype. Germline is not matched at one junction end, which may reflect a read error. The chain recombines TRBV14 with TRBJ2-5, with TRBD2 identical over 9 bases. Looked up from germline, CDR1 is SGHDN and CDR2 is FVKESK. This CDR3 is 15 amino acids long. Here the CDR3 reads CASSQTGTSQETQCF. The CDR3 DNA sequence: TGTGCCAGCAGCCAAACCGGGACTAGCCAAGAGACCCAGTGCTTC.

The chain is built from TRBV7-2 and TRBJ2-1, with D maybe TRBD1 (6 bases). Deletions cut 3 bases from V and 12 bases from J, with 18 bases between. CDR3 length: 14 residues. Germline-derived CDR1 and CDR2 are SGHTA and FQGNSA. The CDR3 sequence: CASSFSALRRGQFF. The CDR3 DNA is TGTGCCAGCAGCTTTTCGGCACTTCGCAGGGGGCAGTTCTTC.

This clonotype was observed many times. The rearrangement links TRBV29-1 to TRBJ2-7, with 7 nucleotides matching TRBD1. The trim removed 6 bases at V and 1 base at J, leaving 3 bases unmatched. Germline V CDR1 and CDR2: SQVTM, ANQGSEA. This CDR3 has 12 residues. The CDR3 loop is CSVTGVSYEQYF. CDR3 nucleotide sequence: TGCAGCGTAACAGGGGTATCCTACGAGCAGTACTTC.

The V call is TRBV6-1, the J call TRBJ1-2; tentative D call: TRBD1 (6 bases). The CDR3 totals 13 residues. Germline V gives CDR1 MNHNS, CDR2 SASEGT. Trimming shortened V by 7 bases and J by 2 bases, and 11 bases separated the two germline ends. The CDR3, as DNA: TGTGCCAGCACCCTGACAGGCAACTATGGCTACACCTTC. This translates into CASTLTGNYGYTF.

This clonotype was picked up a small number of times. The V and J genes are TRBV2 and TRBJ2-7, with D perhaps matching TRBD1 (5 bases). The germline gives CDR1 SNHLY, CDR2 FYNNEI. There are 13 residues in the CDR3. V was shortened by 7 bases and J by 2 bases, with 12 bases between the two germline ends. The CDR3 DNA is TGTGCCAGCATCACAGGTGTAACCTACGAGCAGTACTTC. Residues: CASITGVTYEQYF.

The chain uses TRBV13 and TRBJ2-7, with D perhaps matching TRBD1 or TRBD2 (5 bases each). The length of the CDR3 is 16 residues. Germline CDR1 reads PRHDT; CDR2 reads FYEKMQ (reference sequence). The V gene lost 5 bases and the J gene lost 1 base, with 18 bases spanning the gap. The CDR3 sequence: CASSAVGVRGSYEQYF. The CDR3 nucleotides are TGTGCCAGCAGCGCCGTCGGGGTGAGGGGATCCTACGAGCAGTACTTC.

This clonotype has more than one count but fewer than ten. V gene TRBV19 combines with J gene TRBJ2-5, with D tentatively TRBD1 or TRBD2 (6 bases each). Germline CDR1 and CDR2: LNHDA and SQIVND (reference sequence). The germline V and J ends were trimmed by 3 bases and 4 bases, with 9 bases remaining between them. This CDR3 region has 13 residues. CDR3 coding DNA: TGTGCCAGTAGTATTACGGGGGCAGAGACCCAGTACTTC. Its translation is CASSITGAETQYF.